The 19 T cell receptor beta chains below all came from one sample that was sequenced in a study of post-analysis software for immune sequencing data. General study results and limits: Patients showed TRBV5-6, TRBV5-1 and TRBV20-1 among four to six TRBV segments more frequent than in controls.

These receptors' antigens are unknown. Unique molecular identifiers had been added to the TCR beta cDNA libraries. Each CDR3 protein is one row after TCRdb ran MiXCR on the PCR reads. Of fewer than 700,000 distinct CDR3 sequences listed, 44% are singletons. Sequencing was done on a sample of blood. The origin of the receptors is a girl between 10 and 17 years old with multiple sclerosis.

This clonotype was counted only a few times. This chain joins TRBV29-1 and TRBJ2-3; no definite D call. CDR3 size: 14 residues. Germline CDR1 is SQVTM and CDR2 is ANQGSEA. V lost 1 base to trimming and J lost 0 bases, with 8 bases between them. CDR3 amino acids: CSVEGEASTDTQYF. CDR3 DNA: TGCAGCGTTGAAGGTGAAGCGAGCACAGATACGCAGTATTTT.

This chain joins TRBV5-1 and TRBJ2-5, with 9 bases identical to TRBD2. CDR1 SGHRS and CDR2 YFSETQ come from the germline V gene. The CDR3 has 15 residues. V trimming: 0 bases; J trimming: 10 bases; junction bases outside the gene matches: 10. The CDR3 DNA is TGCGCCAGCAGCTTGGCCGAAATAGCGGGGGAGGACCAGTACTTC. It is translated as CASSLAEIAGEDQYF.

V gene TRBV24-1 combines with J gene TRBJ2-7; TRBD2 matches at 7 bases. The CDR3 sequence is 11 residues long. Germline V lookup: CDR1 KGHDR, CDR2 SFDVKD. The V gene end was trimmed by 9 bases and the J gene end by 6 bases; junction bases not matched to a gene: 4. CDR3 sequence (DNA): TGTGCCACCTTGGGAGGGACCGAGCAGTACTTC. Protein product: CATLGGTEQYF.

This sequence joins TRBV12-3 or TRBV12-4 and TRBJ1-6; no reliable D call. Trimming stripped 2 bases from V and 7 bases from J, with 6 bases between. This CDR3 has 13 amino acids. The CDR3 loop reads CASSLHPNSPLHF. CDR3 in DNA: TGTGCCAGCAGTTTACACCCGAATTCACCCCTCCACTTT.

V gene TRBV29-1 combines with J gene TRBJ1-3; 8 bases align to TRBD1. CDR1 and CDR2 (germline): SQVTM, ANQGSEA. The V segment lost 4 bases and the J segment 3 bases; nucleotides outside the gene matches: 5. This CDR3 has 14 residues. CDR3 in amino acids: CSVGGQADGNTIYF. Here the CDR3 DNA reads TGCAGCGTTGGGGGACAGGCAGATGGAAACACCATATATTTT. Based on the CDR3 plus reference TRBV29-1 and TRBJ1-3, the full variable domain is SAVISQKPSRDICQRGTSLTIQCQVDSQVTMMFWYRQQPGQSLTLIATANQGSEATYESGFVIDKFPISRPNLTFSTLTVSNMSPEDSSIYLCSVGGQADGNTIYFGEGSWLTVV.

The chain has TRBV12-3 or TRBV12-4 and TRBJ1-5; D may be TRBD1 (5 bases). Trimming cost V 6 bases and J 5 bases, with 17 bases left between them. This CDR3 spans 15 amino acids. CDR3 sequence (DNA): TGTGCCAGCAGCAACGGCCGGGGACCAGATCAGCCCCAGCATTTT. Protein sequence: CASSNGRGPDQPQHF.

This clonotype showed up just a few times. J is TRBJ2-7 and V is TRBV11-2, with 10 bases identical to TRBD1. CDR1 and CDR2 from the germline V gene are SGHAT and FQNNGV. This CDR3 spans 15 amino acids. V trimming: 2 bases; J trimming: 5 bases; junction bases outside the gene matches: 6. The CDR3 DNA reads TGTGCCAGCAGCTTAATCCGGGACAGGGGCCACGAGCAGTACTTC. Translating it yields CASSLIRDRGHEQYF.

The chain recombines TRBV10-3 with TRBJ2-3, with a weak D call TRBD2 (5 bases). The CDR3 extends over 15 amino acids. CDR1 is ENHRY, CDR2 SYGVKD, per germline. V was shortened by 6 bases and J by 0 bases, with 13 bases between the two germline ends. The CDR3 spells CAIRGRSGSTDTQYF. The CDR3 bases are TGTGCCATCAGAGGTCGAAGCGGAAGCACAGATACGCAGTATTTT.

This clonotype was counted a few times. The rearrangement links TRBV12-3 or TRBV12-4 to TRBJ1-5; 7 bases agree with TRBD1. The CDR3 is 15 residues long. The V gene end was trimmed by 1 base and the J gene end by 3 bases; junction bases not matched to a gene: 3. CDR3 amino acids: CASSLDRGPNQPQHF. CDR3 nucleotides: TGTGCCAGCAGTTTAGATAGGGGGCCCAATCAGCCCCAGCATTTT.

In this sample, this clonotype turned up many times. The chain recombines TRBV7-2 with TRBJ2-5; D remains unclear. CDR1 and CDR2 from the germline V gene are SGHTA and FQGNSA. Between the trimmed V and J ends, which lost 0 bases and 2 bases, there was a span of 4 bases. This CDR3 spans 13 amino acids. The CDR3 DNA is TGTGCCAGCAGCTTAGCACGGCAAGAGACCCAGTACTTC. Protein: CASSLARQETQYF.

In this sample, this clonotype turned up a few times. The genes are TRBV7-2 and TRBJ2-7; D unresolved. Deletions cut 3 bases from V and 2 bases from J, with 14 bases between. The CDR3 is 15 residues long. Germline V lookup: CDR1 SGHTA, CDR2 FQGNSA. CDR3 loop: CASSFDGTSTYEQYF. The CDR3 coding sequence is TGTGCCAGCAGCTTCGACGGAACGTCCACCTACGAGCAGTACTTC.

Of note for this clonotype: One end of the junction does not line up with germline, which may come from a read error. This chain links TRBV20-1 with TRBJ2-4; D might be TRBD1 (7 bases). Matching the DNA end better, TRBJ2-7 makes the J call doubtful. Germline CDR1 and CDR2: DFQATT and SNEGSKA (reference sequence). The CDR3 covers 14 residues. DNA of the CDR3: TGCAGTACTAGCCCCAACGGACAGGAACACGAGCAGTACTTC. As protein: CSTSPNGQEHEQYF.

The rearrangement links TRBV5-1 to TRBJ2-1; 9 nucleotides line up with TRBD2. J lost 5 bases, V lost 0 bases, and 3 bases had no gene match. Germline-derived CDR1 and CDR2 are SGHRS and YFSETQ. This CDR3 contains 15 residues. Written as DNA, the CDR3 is TGCGCCAGCAGCTTGGAGGCGGGGGGGAACAATGAGCAGTTCTTC. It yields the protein CASSLEAGGNNEQFF.

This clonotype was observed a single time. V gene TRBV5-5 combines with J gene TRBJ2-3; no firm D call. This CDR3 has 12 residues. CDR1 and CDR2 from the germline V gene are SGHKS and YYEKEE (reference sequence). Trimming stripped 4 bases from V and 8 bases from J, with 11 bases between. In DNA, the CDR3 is TGTGCCAGCAGCCTCCCTCCCCCTACGCAGTATTTT. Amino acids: CASSLPPPTQYF.

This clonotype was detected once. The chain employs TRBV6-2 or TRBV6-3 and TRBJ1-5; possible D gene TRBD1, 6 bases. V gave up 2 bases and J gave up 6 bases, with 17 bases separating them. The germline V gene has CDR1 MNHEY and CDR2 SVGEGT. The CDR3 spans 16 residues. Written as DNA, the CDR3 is TGTGCCAGCAGTTACACCCGGACAGATTGGCCTCAGCCCCAGCATTTT. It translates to CASSYTRTDWPQPQHF.

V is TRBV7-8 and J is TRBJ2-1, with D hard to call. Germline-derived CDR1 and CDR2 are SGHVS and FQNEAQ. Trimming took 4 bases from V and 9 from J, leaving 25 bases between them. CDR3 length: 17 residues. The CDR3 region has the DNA TGTGCCAGCAGCTCCCGAGGACGAGAAATAGCTCCATCTGAGCAGTTCTTC. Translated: CASSSRGREIAPSEQFF.

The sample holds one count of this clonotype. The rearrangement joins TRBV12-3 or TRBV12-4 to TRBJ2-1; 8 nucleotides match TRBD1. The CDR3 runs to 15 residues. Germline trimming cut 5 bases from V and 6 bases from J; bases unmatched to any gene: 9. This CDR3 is CASSPLDRDCNEQFF. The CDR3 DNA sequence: TGTGCCAGCAGTCCCTTGGACAGGGACTGCAATGAGCAGTTCTTC.

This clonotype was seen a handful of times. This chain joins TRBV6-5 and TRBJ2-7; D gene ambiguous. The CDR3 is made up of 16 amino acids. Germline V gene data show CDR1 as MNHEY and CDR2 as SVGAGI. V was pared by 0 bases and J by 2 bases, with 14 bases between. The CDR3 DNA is TGTGCCAGCAGTTACTCGATGATGAGTGAGACCTACGAGCAGTACTTC. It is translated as CASSYSMMSETYEQYF.

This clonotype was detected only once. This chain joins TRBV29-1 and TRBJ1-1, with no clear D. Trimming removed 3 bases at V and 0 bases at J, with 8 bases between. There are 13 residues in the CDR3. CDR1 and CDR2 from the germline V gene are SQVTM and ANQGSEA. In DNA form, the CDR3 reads TGCAGCGTTGATAGATGGATGAACACTGAAGCTTTCTTT. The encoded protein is CSVDRWMNTEAFF.